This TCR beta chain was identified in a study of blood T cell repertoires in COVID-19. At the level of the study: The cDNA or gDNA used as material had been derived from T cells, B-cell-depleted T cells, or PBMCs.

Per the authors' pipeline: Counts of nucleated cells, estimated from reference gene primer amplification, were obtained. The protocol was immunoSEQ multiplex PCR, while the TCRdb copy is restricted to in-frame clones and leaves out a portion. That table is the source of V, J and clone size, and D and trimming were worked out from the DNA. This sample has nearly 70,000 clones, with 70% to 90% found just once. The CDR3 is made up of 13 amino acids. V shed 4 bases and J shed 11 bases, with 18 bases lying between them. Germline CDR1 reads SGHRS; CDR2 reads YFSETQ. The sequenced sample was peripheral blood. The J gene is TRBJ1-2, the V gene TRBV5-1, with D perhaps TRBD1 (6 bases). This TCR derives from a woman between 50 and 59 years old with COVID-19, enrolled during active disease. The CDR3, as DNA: TGCGCCAGCAGCCCCGACAGGACCGGACTGTACACCTTC. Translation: CASSPDRTGLYTF.